The rows below give T cell receptor beta chains drawn from one sample of a study of blood T cell repertoires in COVID-19. Generated by immunoSEQ multiplex PCR, the TCRdb table keeps only in-frame clones and is missing some. The sample holds about 46,000 clones, around nine tenths seen once. The sequencing sample was made of peripheral blood. These receptors originate from a man between 70 and 80 years old with active COVID-19. The CDR3 runs from the conserved cysteine through the conserved F or W. A D gene is named only where the DNA matches it firmly. The size entry is marked missing in some rows and otherwise reads once, few, many or a size class.

TRBV3-1/TRBV3-2,TRBD2,TRBJ2-3,.,TGTGCCAGCAGCCTCCGGACTAGTAAACCAGATACGCAGTATTTT,CASSLRTSKPDTQYF
TRBV7-3,.,TRBJ1-6,.,TGTGCCAGCAGCTTGTCGGCTCTGGGAGGACCCCTCCACTTT,CASSLSALGGPLHF
TRBV7-3,.,TRBJ2-7,.,TGTGCCAGCAGCTTAAGGGGTCTCAAAGGGGACGAGCAGTACTTC,CASSLRGLKGDEQYF
TRBV7-3,TRBD2,TRBJ2-1,once,TGTGCCAGCAGCTTAATGTCTAGCGGGAGGCCTGACTACAATGAGCAGTTCTTC,CASSLMSSGRPDYNEQFF
TRBV4-2,.,TRBJ2-1,.,TGTGCCAGCAGCCAAGGTCTAGGGGACTCCTACAATGAGCAGTTCTTC,CASSQGLGDSYNEQFF
TRBV6-5,TRBD1,TRBJ2-2,.,TGTGCCAGCAGTTCCAGGGACAGGGCGTCCGGGGAGCTGTTTTTT,CASSSRDRASGELFF
TRBV6-5,.,TRBJ2-7,.,TGTGCCAGCAGTACCCAAACGGGAAGTCGGTACGAGCAGTACTTC,CASSTQTGSRYEQYF
TRBV19,.,TRBJ1-1,.,TGTGCCAGTAGTGCCCATGGGGGGGCGAACACTGAAGCTTTCTTT,CASSAHGGANTEAFF
TRBV6-1,.,TRBJ1-2,.,TGTGCCAGCAGTGAACGTACAGCTAGGGGGTATGGCTACACCTTC,CASSERTARGYGYTF
TRBV7-2,TRBD2,TRBJ2-3,.,TGTGCCAGCAGCTTAGTCGGGGGAGGGCCAGATACGCAGTATTTT,CASSLVGGGPDTQYF
TRBV29-1,TRBD2,TRBJ2-1,.,TGCAGCGGGGCGGGTAGCGGGAGGGCCCATTCCTACAATGAGCAGTTCTTC,CSGAGSGRAHSYNEQFF
TRBV2,TRBD2,TRBJ2-1,once,TGTGCCAGCCGGGGGGACCACAATGAGCAGTTCTTC,CASRGDHNEQFF
TRBV7-2,.,TRBJ2-3,.,TGTGCCAGCAGCTTAGACTACACAGATACGCAGTATTTT,CASSLDYTDTQYF
TRBV3-1/TRBV3-2,TRBD1,TRBJ1-2,.,TGTGCCAGCAGCCAAGGAGGGACAGGGGGCTACTATGGCTACACCTTC,CASSQGGTGGYYGYTF
TRBV7-3,.,TRBJ2-1,.,TGTGCCAGCAGCTTCTCCACTAGTACTGAGCAGTTCTTC,CASSFSTSTEQFF
TRBV5-6,TRBD2,TRBJ2-3,.,TGTGCCAGCAGCTATAGCCTAGCGGGGGTAGATACGCAGTATTTT,CASSYSLAGVDTQYF
TRBV18,.,TRBJ1-1,.,TGTGCCAGCTCACCACCGCCCGGGGGGAACACTGAAGCTTTCTTT,CASSPPPGGNTEAFF
TRBV27,TRBD1,TRBJ1-2,.,TGTGCCAGCAGTCTTCAGGGACAGGGCAGCTATGGCTACACCTTC,CASSLQGQGSYGYTF
TRBV30,.,TRBJ2-5,.,TGTGCCTGGAGTGTACTGTCAGGGTTAAATGGGGAGACCCAGTACTTC,CAWSVLSGLNGETQYF
TRBV18,TRBD1,TRBJ2-1,.,TGTGCCAGCTCACCAAGGGACAGTACCTACAATGAGCAGTTCTTC,CASSPRDSTYNEQFF
TRBV4-2,.,TRBJ1-2,.,TGTGCCAGCAGCCCCGGCGGAGGGGAGGGTTCATATGGCTACACCTTC,CASSPGGGEGSYGYTF
TRBV19,.,TRBJ1-5,once,TGTGCCAGTAATAATATGGGAGACGGCAATCAGCCCCAGCATTTT,CASNNMGDGNQPQHF
TRBV5-1,.,TRBJ1-6,.,TGCGCCAGCAGCCCAGACGGGGAGGGACCCCTCCACTTT,CASSPDGEGPLHF
TRBV5-8,TRBD1,TRBJ1-5,.,TGTGCCAGCAGCCCTGAAGGAAGGGGGCTGAGCAATCAGCCCCAGCATTTT,CASSPEGRGLSNQPQHF
TRBV9,.,TRBJ1-4,.,TGTGCCAGCAGCGCCGAAGGGGGTAGAAAGGAAAAACTGTTTTTT,CASSAEGGRKEKLFF
TRBV4-3,.,TRBJ2-5,.,TGCGCCAGCAGCCAAGATTGGGCCAACCAAGAGACCCAGTACTTC,CASSQDWANQETQYF
TRBV2,TRBD2,TRBJ2-5,.,TGTGCCAGCAGGCCCGGGACTAGCGGGTCGACCCAGTACTTC,CASRPGTSGSTQYF
TRBV19,TRBD2,TRBJ2-1,.,TGTGCCAGTAGTATTCTTAGCGGGAGTGGATATGAGCAGTTCTTC,CASSILSGSGYEQFF
TRBV27,TRBD1,TRBJ2-3,.,TGTGCCAGCAGGCCACAGGGGGCGGGAGATACGCAGTATTTT,CASRPQGAGDTQYF
TRBV27,.,TRBJ1-5,.,TGTGCCAGCAGTTTTTCGGCGGGAAGGCATCAGCCCCAGCATTTT,CASSFSAGRHQPQHF
TRBV7-8,.,TRBJ2-5,.,TGTGCCAGCAGCCCCACCAGGCTCCAAGAGACCCAGTACTTC,CASSPTRLQETQYF
TRBV7-9,.,TRBJ2-5,.,TGTGCCAGCAGCCAAGCCCGGGGGGCGCGGGAGACCCAGTACTTC,CASSQARGARETQYF
TRBV7-6,TRBD2,TRBJ2-5,.,TGTGCCAGCAGCTTAGCACTAGCGGGAGCTCAAGAGACCCAGTACTTC,CASSLALAGAQETQYF
TRBV7-8,TRBD2,TRBJ2-3,once,TGTGCCAGCAGCTTCCTATACCGGACTAGCGGGGGCACAGATACGCAGTATTTT,CASSFLYRTSGGTDTQYF
TRBV4-3,TRBD2,TRBJ2-1,.,TGCGCCAGCAGCCAAGCTCAGCGGGGGGGCTACAATGAGCAGTTCTTC,CASSQAQRGGYNEQFF